This is a list of T cell receptor beta chains from one sample in a study of CD4+ T cells in melanoma. Data came from immunoSEQ multiplex PCR; TCRdb stores just in-frame clones and leaves some out. The sample has roughly 21,000 clones, over 75% seen once. All receptors come from a human donor with melanoma. CDR3s include the opening cysteine and the closing phenylalanine or tryptophan. D genes are given only for firm matches. Not all rows give a size; the values are once, few, many and, for expanded clones, a class.

d_call j_call v_call cdr3_length clone_size cdr3_nt cdr3_aa
- TRBJ2-2 TRBV5-1 14 - TGCGCCAGCAGCTTGGCTAGGTGGACCGGGGAGCTGTTTTTT CASSLARWTGELFF
- TRBJ2-1 TRBV5-3 17 - TGTGCCAGAAGCCGAACTCCGACAGGCGCGTTATACAATGAGCAGTTCTTC CARSRTPTGALYNEQFF
- TRBJ1-5 TRBV30 17 - TGTGCCTGGAGTCCAACTCGGACAGCCTATAGCAATCAGCCCCAGCATTTT CAWSPTRTAYSNQPQHF
TRBD1 TRBJ2-7 TRBV30 14 - TGTGCCTGGAGAGCGACAGGGCCATCGTTTCGACAGTACTTC CAWRATGPSFRQYF
- TRBJ1-1 TRBV19 13 - TGTGCCAGTAGTTGGCTTAGGGATACTGAAGCTTTCTTT CASSWLRDTEAFF
TRBD1 TRBJ2-5 TRBV7-7 14 few TGTGCTAGCAGCCAACAGGGGTCGGGAGAGACCCAGTACTTC CASSQQGSGETQYF
TRBD2 TRBJ2-3 TRBV4-2 20 - TGTGCCAGCAGCCAAGTTCCGGTACTAGCGGGGGGCGTATTCACAGATACGCAGTATTTT CASSQVPVLAGGVFTDTQYF
TRBD2 TRBJ2-3 TRBV6-6 14 - TGTGCCAGCAGTCTAGCGGGGGGGCTAGATACGCAGTATTTT CASSLAGGLDTQYF
- TRBJ2-6 TRBV6-1 15 - TGTGCCAGCAGTGGCAGAGCTTCTGGGGCCAACGTCCTGACTTTC CASSGRASGANVLTF
- TRBJ2-2 TRBV10-3 14 - TGTGCCATCAGGCCGACAGAGAACACCGGGGAGCTGTTTTTT CAIRPTENTGELFF
- TRBJ2-4 TRBV15 18 - TGTGCCACCAGCAGAGGCGACGCGAACGGGTTAGCCAAAAACATTCAGTACTTC CATSRGDANGLAKNIQYF
- TRBJ1-2 TRBV11-2 12 - TGTGCCAGCTTCGGCCTAAGCTATGGCTACACCTTC CASFGLSYGYTF
- TRBJ1-5 TRBV7-2 13 - TGTGCCAGCAGCTACCAGGGCAGCCAGCCCCAGCATTTT CASSYQGSQPQHF
TRBD1 TRBJ2-7 TRBV7-9 15 - TGTGCCAGCAGCTCCCAGGGGGCTCGCTCCTACGAGCAGTACTTC CASSSQGARSYEQYF
- TRBJ1-1 TRBV20-1 11 - TGCAGTGCTAGTCGTAACACTGAAGCTTTCTTT CSASRNTEAFF
- TRBJ1-2 TRBV18 18 - TGTGCCAGCTCACCACCGGTGGGCTCTCAGGGGACCTACTATGGCTACACCTTC CASSPPVGSQGTYYGYTF
TRBD1 TRBJ1-1 TRBV29-1 16 medium-sized TGCAGCGCCTACTCCGGTGGGACAGGGGTCCCCACTGAAGCTTTCTTT CSAYSGGTGVPTEAFF
TRBD2 TRBJ2-1 TRBV5-1 17 - TGCGCCAGCAGCTTGGGGGCTAGCGGGGGGCCTAGGAGTGAGCAGTTCTTC CASSLGASGGPRSEQFF
TRBD2 TRBJ2-3 TRBV11-1 17 - TGTGCCAGCAGCTTAAGGAGCGGGGGGGCCGGAGGAGATACGCAGTATTTT CASSLRSGGAGGDTQYF
- TRBJ2-7 TRBV27 13 few TGTGCCAGCAGTTTATCGGGAGCTGACGAGCAGTACTTC CASSLSGADEQYF
TRBD1 TRBJ2-2 TRBV7-2 16 - TGTGCCAGCAGCTTCACCGGGACAGGGGCCACCGGGGAGCTGTTTTTT CASSFTGTGATGELFF
- TRBJ2-2 TRBV4-2 16 once TGTGCCAGCAGCCAAGGTATGGCTAGGGTGACCGGGGAGCTGTTTTTT CASSQGMARVTGELFF
TRBD1 TRBJ2-3 TRBV5-1 14 - TGCGCCAGCAGCCGGGACAGGCCCTCGGATACGCAGTATTTT CASSRDRPSDTQYF
TRBD1 TRBJ2-1 TRBV2 19 - TGTGCCAGCAGTGATAAAGGGGACAGGCACAAATCTTCCTACAATGAGCAGTTCTTC CASSDKGDRHKSSYNEQFF
- TRBJ1-1 TRBV5-6 11 once TGTGCCAGCAGCCGAGGGACTGAAGCTTTCTTT CASSRGTEAFF
- TRBJ2-2 TRBV10-1 14 - TGCGCCAGCATTCCTCCCGGGCGCACCGGGGAGCTGTTTTTT CASIPPGRTGELFF
TRBD1 TRBJ1-3 TRBV6-6 12 - TGTGCCACCGGGACAGGGGGAAACACCATATATTTT CATGTGGNTIYF
TRBD1 TRBJ1-2 TRBV2 13 - TGTGCCAGCAGTCCCACAGGGGCGCATGGCTACACCTTC CASSPTGAHGYTF
- TRBJ1-4 TRBV6-6 14 once TGTGCCAGCAGGCGCGAAAGGGGTAATGAAAAACTGTTTTTT CASRRERGNEKLFF
TRBD1 TRBJ1-6 TRBV9 16 - TGTGCCAGCAGCGCACGAGGGACAGTGGCCGATTCACCCCTCCACTTT CASSARGTVADSPLHF
- TRBJ2-2 TRBV7-9 13 - TGTGCCAGCAGCCGGTCGGGCACCGGGGAGCTGTTTTTT CASSRSGTGELFF
TRBD2 TRBJ2-1 TRBV30 17 - TGTGCCTGGTCGCAAGCGGGGAGCCTCGTTTGGGGAGGTGAGCAGTTCTTC CAWSQAGSLVWGGEQFF
TRBD1 TRBJ1-2 TRBV18 15 - TGTGCCAGCTCACCGGGACAGGAAGGTTCGGGAGGCTACACCTTC CASSPGQEGSGGYTF
TRBD2 TRBJ2-2 TRBV5-4 14 - TGTGCCAGCAGCTCGACTAGCGGAACCGGGGAGCTGTTTTTT CASSSTSGTGELFF
- TRBJ2-6 TRBV6-1 16 - TGTGCCAGCAGTGCGGGGGTTAACTCTGGGGCCAACGTCCTGACTTTC CASSAGVNSGANVLTF
TRBD2 TRBJ2-5 TRBV7-3 18 - TGTGCCAGCAGCCCAGGGGCTAGCGGGAGTTCATACCAAGAGACCCAGTACTTC CASSPGASGSSYQETQYF
TRBD2 TRBJ2-5 TRBV5-1 15 - TGCGCCAGCAGCCCTTTCCTAGCGGGGGAAGAGACCCAGTACTTC CASSPFLAGEETQYF
TRBD2 TRBJ2-6 TRBV13 16 medium-sized TGTGCCAGCAGCTACGGGACTAGCCCTGGGGCCAACGTCCTGACTTTC CASSYGTSPGANVLTF
- TRBJ2-1 TRBV29-1 10 - TGCAGCGGGATAGTCACTGAGCAGTTCTTC CSGIVTEQFF
- TRBJ2-7 TRBV12-2 13 once TGTGCAAGTCGCGGGGACAGCACCTACGAGCAGTACTTC CASRGDSTYEQYF
- TRBJ2-3 TRBV27 12 - TGTGCCAGTGGACCGAGAGGGGATACGCAGTATTTT CASGPRGDTQYF